Below, one T cell receptor (beta chain) is given with its context. This sample is part of a study of blood T cell repertoires in COVID-19. Study context: COVID-19 samples, acute and convalescent, were from the United States, Italy and Spain. PBMCs, B-cell-depleted T cells, or T cells provided the cDNA or gDNA that made up the material.

V gave up 6 bases and J gave up 0 bases, with 11 bases separating them. Germline CDR1 reads LGHDT; CDR2 reads YNNKEL (reference sequence). The CDR3 contains 14 residues. Assay: immunoSEQ multiplex PCR; the TCRdb copy retains only in-frame clones and omits some. The sample has around 93,000 clones; about 77% are singletons. The receptor's source is a woman of 80 years or more with acute or convalescent COVID-19. Sequencing was performed on peripheral blood. V and J are TRBV3-1 (or the pseudogene TRBV3-2) and TRBJ1-1; D ambiguous. CDR3: CASSASEMNTEAFF. The CDR3 DNA reads as TGTGCCAGCAGTGCCTCCGAGATGAACACTGAAGCTTTCTTT.